A selection of T cell receptor beta chains follows, all from one sample in a study of T cells in Graves' hyperthyroidism and ophthalmopathy. Using its own MiXCR run on the multiplex PCR reads, TCRdb lists one record per CDR3 protein. The table lists roughly 250,000 distinct CDR3 sequences, 13% to 15% of them singletons. The sequenced material came from blood. All receptors derive from a woman aged 40-49 years with Graves' hyperthyroidism that later progressed to Graves' ophthalmopathy. The conserved cysteine and the conserved F or W are not part of the CDR3 here. The D gene is left open where the match is weak.

D gene	V gene	J gene	CDR3 protein
-	TRBV6-2/TRBV6-3	TRBJ2-3	ASSYSSTRTQY
TRBD1	TRBV11-3	TRBJ2-3	ASSPRTGEGTDTQY
-	TRBV19	TRBJ2-1	ASSISLLEGGNEQF
-	TRBV7-3	TRBJ2-2	ASSLRPNSNTGELF
-	TRBV20-1	TRBJ1-1	SAGSKNTEAF
-	TRBV12-3/TRBV12-4	TRBJ1-1	ASSLTTGGGTEAF
-	TRBV19	TRBJ2-7	ASSMVLGREPYEQY
-	TRBV24-1	TRBJ2-2	ATSDWGKGRITGELF
TRBD2	TRBV18	TRBJ2-7	ASSPLAGFYEQY
-	TRBV19	TRBJ2-7	ASRVHGGKDEQY
-	TRBV28	TRBJ2-1	ASSLDAVVVQF
-	TRBV4-1	TRBJ2-7	ASSFDRSSYEQY
TRBD1	TRBV13	TRBJ2-1	ASSPPGTGNEQF
-	TRBV7-9	TRBJ2-6	ASSFGTGTLS
TRBD2	TRBV6-2/TRBV6-3	TRBJ2-3	ASSTAGGTDTQY
TRBD2	TRBV5-1	TRBJ2-5	ASSLDLAGLRTQY
-	TRBV28	TRBJ1-3	ASRSQGSETGNTIY
TRBD2	TRBV2	TRBJ2-3	ASSDRGRGTDTQY
-	TRBV7-2	TRBJ2-4	ASSLSEVSLAKNIQY
TRBD2	TRBV10-2	TRBJ2-1	ASSEIGAGANEQF
-	TRBV27	TRBJ2-4	ASRGLSEDFNIQY
-	TRBV4-1	TRBJ1-5	ASSQGSDQPQH
-	TRBV30	TRBJ1-1	AWRGRGGNTEAF